This T cell receptor beta chain was profiled in a study of PD-L1 blockade in urothelial cancer. Study at large: Prior regimens of chemotherapy numbered 0 to 3 per patient. The median T cell count in blood samples was some 140,000.

Specified time point: pretreatment peripheral blood. Each patient's cancer was a locally advanced or metastatic urothelial carcinoma. Each individual provided 1 to 8 samples (taken pretreatment and on-treatment). CDR3 length: 17 residues. The germline V gene encodes CDR1 SGHVS and CDR2 FQNEAQ. V dropped 0 bases and J dropped 4 bases, with 15 bases sitting between them. Assay: immunoSEQ multiplex PCR; the TCRdb copy retains only in-frame clones and omits some. The sample includes around 35,000 clones, nearly 85% of them seen just once. The TCR sequence derives from a man between 60 and 70 years old with urothelial cancer. The gene calls are TRBV7-8 and TRBJ1-4; no clear D gene. Specimen: PBMCs, collected around atezolizumab (anti-PD-L1) treatment. CDR3 DNA: TGTGCCAGCAGCTTAGCGGGAGGACTTGCGGGTAATGAAAAACTGTTTTTT. Translated: CASSLAGGLAGNEKLFF.